A single sample is the source of the 21 T cell receptor beta chains below, sequenced in a study of Graves' ophthalmopathy and Graves' hyperthyroidism (dated 2018 in TCRdb). Sequencing relied on an Illumina HiSeq 2000. For repertoire sequencing, TCR beta CDR3 regions were amplified from RNA transcripts. HTBI primers and the Qiagen OneStep RT-PCR kit were used in a first-round RT-PCR, which was followed by a second-round multiplex PCR, size selection and purification. The public reads were run again by TCRdb, first through fastp at Q25 and then through MiXCR, and only productive beta chains were kept. When rows share a CDR3 protein, they turn into one entry using the most common DNA and genes. In all, the sample holds roughly 610,000 distinct CDR3 sequences, and about 20% of those were seen once. Together, the top ten hold roughly 6.9% of the sample. The specimen sequenced was peripheral blood. The origin of the receptors is a woman aged 18-29 years with stable Graves' hyperthyroidism. Some clones in this sample may be carry-over from other donors' samples. Donor details come from another sample of the same person, matched by shared clones.

This clonotype was detected ten times or more. The chain recombines TRBV5-5 with TRBJ1-2; 7 bases map to TRBD1. CDR3 length: 16 amino acids. Germline V gene lookup returns CDR1 SGHKS and CDR2 YYEKEE (reference sequence). V lost 4 bases, J lost 3 bases, and 12 bases stayed unmatched. The CDR3 loop is CASSLKTGFSDYGYTF. The CDR3 DNA sequence: TGTGCCAGCAGCCTTAAGACAGGGTTCAGCGACTATGGCTACACCTTC.

This clonotype was observed many times. The V and J genes are TRBV25-1 and TRBJ2-7; D remains unclear. The CDR3 extends over 11 amino acids. Deletions cut 6 bases from V and 5 bases from J, with 8 bases between. Looked up from germline, CDR1 is MGHDK and CDR2 is SYGVNS. The CDR3 nucleotides read TGTGCCAGCAGAAGGGTTAACGAGCAGTACTTC. Its protein is CASRRVNEQYF.

This clonotype was seen repeatedly, ten times or more. The rearrangement joins TRBV20-1 to TRBJ1-1; tentatively, D is TRBD1 (5 bases). Trimming stripped 5 bases from V and 4 bases from J, with 17 bases between. From germline, CDR1 is DFQATT and CDR2 SNEGSKA (reference sequence). The CDR3 is made up of 14 amino acids. CDR3 DNA: TGCAGTGCTTTTCGGAGGGTAAGGGGCACTGAAGCTTTCTTT. Translating gives CSAFRRVRGTEAFF.

A single count supports this clonotype. The rearrangement joins TRBV20-1 to TRBJ1-1; no clear D gene. CDR1 and CDR2 from the germline V gene are DFQATT and SNEGSKA (reference sequence). Trimming cost V 3 bases and J 8 bases, with 16 bases left between them. The CDR3 is made up of 13 amino acids. The CDR3 sequence is CSARGRRPAEAFF. The CDR3 nucleotides read TGCAGTGCTAGGGGTAGGAGGCCCGCGGAAGCTTTCTTT.

This clonotype has just a few counts. V gene TRBV6-1 combines with J gene TRBJ1-5; no clear D gene. Germline-derived CDR1 and CDR2 are MNHNS and SASEGT. This CDR3 is 11 amino acids long. V was cut by 10 bases and J by 6 bases, with 10 bases left in between. This chain's CDR3 is CATPGTQPQHF. The CDR3 bases are TGTGCCACCCCGGGAACTCAGCCCCAGCATTTT.

This clonotype was seen only a few times. This rearrangement joins TRBV11-2 to TRBJ2-7; 14 nucleotides align to TRBD2. The germline V gene has CDR1 SGHAT and CDR2 FQNNGV. The ends lost 4 bases at V and 4 bases at J; junction bases unmatched: 9. The CDR3 loop spans 17 amino acids. The CDR3 sequence: CASSSLGTSGSWYEQYF. The CDR3 coding sequence is TGTGCCAGCAGCTCCCTAGGGACTAGCGGGAGTTGGTACGAGCAGTACTTC.

This clonotype was observed many times. The chain couples TRBV24-1 to TRBJ1-5; TRBD1 aligns across 7 bases. Germline CDR1 KGHDR, CDR2 SFDVKD. Trimming removed 2 bases from V and 2 bases from J; junction bases left unmatched: 2. This CDR3 contains 15 residues. CDR3 protein: CATSDYGQGNQPQHF. The CDR3 DNA reads as TGTGCCACCAGTGATTACGGACAGGGCAATCAGCCCCAGCATTTT.

This clonotype was seen repeatedly, ten times or more. CDR3 loop: CANDRVDTEAFF. CDR3 sequence (DNA): TGTGCAAACGACAGGGTTGACACTGAAGCTTTCTTT. V is TRBV7-2 and J is TRBJ1-1; TRBD1 agrees at 7 bases. The germline CDR1 and CDR2 sequences are SGHTA and FQGNSA. The CDR3 loop spans 12 amino acids.

In this sample, this clonotype turned up many times. This chain uses TRBV20-1 with TRBJ1-6; D perhaps matches TRBD1 (5 bases). Trimming pared 8 bases from V and 0 bases from J, leaving 14 bases between. The CDR3 totals 15 residues. The germline V gene has CDR1 DFQATT and CDR2 SNEGSKA (reference sequence). The CDR3 protein is CSLESRGSYNSPLHF. The CDR3 DNA sequence: TGCAGTCTTGAGTCAAGGGGCTCCTATAATTCACCCCTCCACTTT.

This clonotype came up many times. The V and J genes are TRBV24-1 and TRBJ2-5; unclear D gene. The V gene's germline CDR1 is KGHDR and CDR2 SFDVKD. CDR3 size: 12 residues. V lost 0 bases, J lost 5 bases, and 3 bases lay in between. CDR3 in DNA: TGTGCCACCAGTGATTTGAGGGAGACCCAGTACTTC. Translated, it gives CATSDLRETQYF.

This clonotype was seen at least ten times. The chain recombines TRBV6-5 with TRBJ1-1; maybe TRBD1 (5 bases). Trimming took off 6 bases at V and 6 bases at J, with 14 bases between the two ends. CDR1 and CDR2 from the germline V gene are MNHEY and SVGAGI. This CDR3 region has 13 residues. The DNA for the CDR3 is TGTGCCAGCAGCCCAGGACCGGGGGCTGAAGCTTTCTTT. Translated, it gives CASSPGPGAEAFF.

This clonotype was counted ten times or more. The V call is TRBV12-3 or TRBV12-4, the J call TRBJ1-6; 8 bases match TRBD1. The CDR3 sequence is 14 residues long. V shed 7 bases, J shed 9 bases, and the junction held 8 bases outside the gene matches. The CDR3 bases are TGTGCCAGCAAAAAAACAGGGGGTGCTTCACCCCTCCACTTT. Translated: CASKKTGGASPLHF.

Many counts were recorded for this clonotype. The chain couples TRBV6-5 to TRBJ1-1, with D perhaps matching TRBD1 (6 bases). The CDR3 totals 13 residues. Trimming took 6 bases from V and 8 from J, leaving 16 bases between them. Per germline, CDR1 MNHEY and CDR2 SVGAGI. Here the CDR3 DNA reads TGTGCCAGCAGCTTCCTCAACAGGGCCGAAGCTTTCTTT. Protein sequence: CASSFLNRAEAFF.

This clonotype has ten or more counts. The chain recombines TRBV7-2 with TRBJ2-7; D is perhaps TRBD1 or TRBD2 (5 bases each). Trimming took 4 bases from V and 4 from J, leaving 17 bases between them. From germline, CDR1 is SGHTA and CDR2 FQGNSA. This CDR3 comprises 15 residues. CDR3 nucleotides: TGTGCCAGCAGCTCGACCCAGGGACCGAGATACGAGCAGTACTTC. The encoded protein is CASSSTQGPRYEQYF.

In its sample, this clonotype was seen many times. A read error may account for a junction end that differs from germline. This rearrangement joins TRBV11-2 to TRBJ1-6, with D hard to call. Germline V lookup: CDR1 SGHAT, CDR2 FQNNGV. CDR3 size: 15 residues. CDR3 region: CASSLGAIPGPYKAF. The CDR3 DNA sequence: TGTGCCAGCAGCTTAGGAGCCATCCCCGGACCCTATAAGGCCTTT.

This clonotype appeared many times. The chain recombines TRBV30 with TRBJ1-5, with TRBD1 matching 9 bases. Germline V CDR1 and CDR2: GTSNPN, SVGIG (reference sequence). The CDR3 runs to 13 residues. With V trimmed by 1 base and J by 5 bases, 0 bases remained unmatched. Written as DNA, the CDR3 is TGTGCCTGGAGTGGGACAGGGGATCAGCCCCAGCATTTT. It translates to CAWSGTGDQPQHF.

This clonotype was recorded at least ten times. This rearrangement joins TRBV10-3 to TRBJ1-2; D perhaps matches TRBD1 (5 bases). The CDR3 sequence is 13 residues long. Per germline, CDR1 ENHRY and CDR2 SYGVKD. V gave up 6 bases and J gave up 4 bases, with 12 bases separating them. The DNA for the CDR3 is TGTGCCATCAGGACATGGGGGGGCTATGGCTACACCTTC. It translates to CAIRTWGGYGYTF.

V is TRBV4-2 and J is TRBJ2-5, with 7 positions matching TRBD2. The V gene end was trimmed by 0 bases and the J gene end by 4 bases; junction bases not matched to a gene: 11. Germline values: CDR1 LGHNA, CDR2 YNFKEQ. CDR3 length: 17 amino acids. Written as DNA, the CDR3 is TGTGCCAGCAGCCAAGAGTCGGTGGCGGGAGTCGGAGAGACCCAGTACTTC. Its protein product is CASSQESVAGVGETQYF.

This clonotype was seen at least ten times. The rearrangement links TRBV20-1 to TRBJ2-5; 8 bases line up with TRBD1. CDR1 and CDR2 from the germline V gene are DFQATT and SNEGSKA (reference sequence). J lost 3 bases, V lost 6 bases, and 6 bases had no gene match. The CDR3 contains 13 residues. The CDR3, as DNA: TGCAGTGCAAGCCAGGGGGCTAAAGAGACCCAGTACTTC. Translating gives CSASQGAKETQYF.

This clonotype was detected a few times. The chain combines TRBV2 with TRBJ2-1; TRBD1 might be the D (6 bases). The ends were cut back, 7 bases at V and 2 bases at J, with 21 bases in the middle. CDR1 and CDR2 (germline): SNHLY, FYNNEI. CDR3 length: 17 amino acids. The CDR3: CASIGNRVEGTYNEQFF. Written as DNA, the CDR3 is TGTGCCAGCATAGGAAACAGGGTCGAAGGGACCTACAATGAGCAGTTCTTC.

This clonotype came up a few times. The rearrangement links TRBV6-1 to TRBJ2-2; TRBD1 agrees at 11 bases. Germline-derived CDR1 and CDR2 are MNHNS and SASEGT. The length of the CDR3 is 17 residues. The ends lost 0 bases at V and 5 bases at J; junction bases unmatched: 5. CDR3 amino acids: CASSEAEDRGPTGELFF. The CDR3 coding sequence is TGTGCCAGCAGTGAAGCGGAGGACAGGGGGCCGACCGGGGAGCTGTTTTTT.